The T cell receptor (beta chain) described here comes from a study of identical twins (dated by TCRdb to about 2016). Regarding the complete study: TCR alpha and beta repertoires from monozygotic twins, unrelated adults of various ages and cord blood were deep-sequenced to test whether fetal clonotypes persist. To rule out contamination, replicate twin experiments were performed at different times with different library preparation protocols. General study outcomes and caveats: Fewer insertions were carried by abundant cord blood beta clonotypes, a similar but weaker trend appeared in young adult naive repertoires, and no such trend appeared in memory repertoires. Out-of-frame TCR alpha sequences shared between twins showed an excess of low generation-probability sequences compared with coincidental sharing between unrelated individuals. Recombination models systematically underestimated out-of-frame TCR alpha sharing in monozygotic twins but agreed with sharing between unrelated individuals. Excess twin sharing in beta out-of-frame sequences was weaker because fewer shared sequences lowered the signal-to-noise ratio. Zero-insertion analyses could be partly confounded by invariant T cells such as MAIT and iNKT, although diverse VJ usage argued against such confounding for most clonotypes. Because the same donors could not be followed over many years, conclusions were based on cross-sectional statistical analysis.

Every donor was a healthy Caucasian. Library preparation was by 5' RACE. Instrument on record: Illumina HiSeq 2000. Template switching added a universal primer binding site, and the final cDNA carried a unique molecular identifier that allowed TCR cDNA molecules to be counted accurately. Specific primers in the conserved constant-segment region were used to synthesize first-strand cDNA for the TCR alpha and beta chains. Each cDNA library was double barcoded, with a SMART-Mk sample barcode plus Illumina barcodes, to control for contamination. TruSeq adapter sequences and Illumina sample barcodes were added in two successive PCR steps. TCR alpha and beta cDNA libraries were sequenced on the Illumina HiSeq platform with custom primers. The study's own analysis went as follows. Raw reads were processed with MiGEC to extract unique molecular identifiers, and MiXCR was used to determine CDR3 positions. Recombination models were inferred per individual with the repgenHMM and IGoR tools using an EM algorithm. The tcR package in R was used for shared clonotype analysis, with sharing normalized by the product of cloneset sizes. To study raw recombination free of thymic and clonal selection effects, out-of-frame nonproductive sequences were analyzed. Using fastp trimming at Q25 and MiXCR clonotype assembly, TCRdb reanalyzed the public sequencing data and kept in-frame beta chains. Under each unique CDR3 protein, matching rows form one entry showing the most common genes and DNA. The V and J calls follow TCRdb's processing rather than the paper's. A total of some 1,700,000 distinct CDR3 sequences appear in this sample, around 29% of them only once. Of the sample, 0.25% to 0.3% falls within the top ten clones.

Points on this clonotype: It has no known antigen specificity. Base qualities are not provided; no much larger clone lies one nucleotide away.

Sequencing input: cord blood. The source of this sequence is a newborn girl in good health.

The sequence in DNA is TGTGCCAGCAAAGGCGGGGGGGCTCAAGAGACCCAGTACTTC. This gives the protein CASKGGGAQETQYF. In this chain, TRBV12-3 or TRBV12-4 is recombined with TRBJ2-5, and TRBD2 matches 9 of the central bases. The CDR3 spans 14 residues, from the cysteine through the phenylalanine. The CDR3 DNA has 42 bases and is translated from base 1. Ends trimmed: V by 7 bases, J by 2 bases; bases unmatched to a gene: 5.